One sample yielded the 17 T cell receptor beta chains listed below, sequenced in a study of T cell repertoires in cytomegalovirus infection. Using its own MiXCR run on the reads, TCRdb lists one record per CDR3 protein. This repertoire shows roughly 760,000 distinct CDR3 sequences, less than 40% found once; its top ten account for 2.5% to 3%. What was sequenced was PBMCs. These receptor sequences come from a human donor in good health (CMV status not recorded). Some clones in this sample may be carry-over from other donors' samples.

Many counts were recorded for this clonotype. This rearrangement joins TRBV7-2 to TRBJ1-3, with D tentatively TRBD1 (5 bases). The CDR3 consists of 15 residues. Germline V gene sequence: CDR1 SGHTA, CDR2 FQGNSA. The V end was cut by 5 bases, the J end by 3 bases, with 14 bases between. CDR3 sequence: CASSTLRGGGNTIYF. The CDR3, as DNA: TGTGCCAGCAGCACATTGCGGGGGGGTGGAAACACCATATATTTT.

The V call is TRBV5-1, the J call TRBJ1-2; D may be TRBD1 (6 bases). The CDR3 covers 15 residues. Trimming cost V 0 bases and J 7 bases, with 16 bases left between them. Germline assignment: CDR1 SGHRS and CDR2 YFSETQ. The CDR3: CASSLGTGILSGYTF. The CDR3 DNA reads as TGCGCCAGCAGCTTGGGAACAGGGATTTTATCTGGCTACACCTTC.

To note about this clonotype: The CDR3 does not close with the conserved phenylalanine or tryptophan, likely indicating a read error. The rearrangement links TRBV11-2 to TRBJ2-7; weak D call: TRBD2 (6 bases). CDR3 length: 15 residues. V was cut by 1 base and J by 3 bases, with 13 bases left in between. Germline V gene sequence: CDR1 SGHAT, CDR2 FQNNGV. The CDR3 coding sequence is TGTGCCAGCAGCTTAGTAGCGGCGAAAGACTACGAGCAGTACATC. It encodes CASSLVAAKDYEQYI.

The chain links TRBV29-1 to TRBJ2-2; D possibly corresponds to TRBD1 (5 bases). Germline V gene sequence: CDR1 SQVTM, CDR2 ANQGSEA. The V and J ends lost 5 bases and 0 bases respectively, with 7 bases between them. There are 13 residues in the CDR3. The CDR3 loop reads CSVLGANTGELFF. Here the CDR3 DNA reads TGCAGCGTTCTAGGGGCGAACACCGGGGAGCTGTTTTTT.

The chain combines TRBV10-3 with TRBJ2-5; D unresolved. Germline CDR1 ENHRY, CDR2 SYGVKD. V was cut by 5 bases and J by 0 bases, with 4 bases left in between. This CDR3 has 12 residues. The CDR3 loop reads CAISLNQETQYF. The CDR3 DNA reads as TGTGCCATCAGTCTAAACCAAGAGACCCAGTACTTC.

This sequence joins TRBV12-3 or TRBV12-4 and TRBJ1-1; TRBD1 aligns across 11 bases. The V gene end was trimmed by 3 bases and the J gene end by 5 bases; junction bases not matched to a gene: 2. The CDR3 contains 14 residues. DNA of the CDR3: TGTGCCAGCAGTTTGGGACAGGGGGAGACTGAAGCTTTCTTT. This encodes CASSLGQGETEAFF.

For the CDR3, the DNA is TGTGCCAGCAGTTGGGGGGGCAGTGTAGGCTACACCTTC. Translated, it gives CASSWGGSVGYTF. The chain employs TRBV28 and TRBJ1-2; tentative D call: TRBD1 (6 bases). The V end lost 4 bases, the J end lost 8 bases, and 14 bases lay between the germline ends. This CDR3 comprises 13 residues. CDR1 is MDHEN and CDR2 is SYDVKM in the germline V gene.

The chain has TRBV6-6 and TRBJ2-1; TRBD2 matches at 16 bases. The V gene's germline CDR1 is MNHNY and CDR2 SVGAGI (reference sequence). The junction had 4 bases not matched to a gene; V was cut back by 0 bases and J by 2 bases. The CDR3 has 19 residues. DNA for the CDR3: TGTGCCAGCAGTTACTCCGGGACTAGCGGGAGGGGGGCCTACAATGAGCAGTTCTTC. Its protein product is CASSYSGTSGRGAYNEQFF.

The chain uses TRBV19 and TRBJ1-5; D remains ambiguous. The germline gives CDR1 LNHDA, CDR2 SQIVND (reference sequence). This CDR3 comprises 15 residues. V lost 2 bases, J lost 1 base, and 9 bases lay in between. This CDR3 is CASSITALSNQPQHF. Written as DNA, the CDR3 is TGTGCCAGTAGTATAACGGCGTTGAGCAATCAGCCCCAGCATTTT.

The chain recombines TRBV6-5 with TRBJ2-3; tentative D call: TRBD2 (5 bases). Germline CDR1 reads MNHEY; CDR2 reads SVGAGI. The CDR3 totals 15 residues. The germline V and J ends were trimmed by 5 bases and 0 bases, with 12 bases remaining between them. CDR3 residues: CASSEDPGSTDTQYF. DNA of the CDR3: TGTGCCAGCAGTGAAGATCCGGGGAGCACAGATACGCAGTATTTT.

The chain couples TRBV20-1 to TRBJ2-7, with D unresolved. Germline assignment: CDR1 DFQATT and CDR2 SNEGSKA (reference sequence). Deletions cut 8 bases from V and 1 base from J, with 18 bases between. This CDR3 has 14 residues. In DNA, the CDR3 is TGCAGTACCAATTCTCCTAGGTGGTCCTACGAGCAGTACTTC. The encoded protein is CSTNSPRWSYEQYF.

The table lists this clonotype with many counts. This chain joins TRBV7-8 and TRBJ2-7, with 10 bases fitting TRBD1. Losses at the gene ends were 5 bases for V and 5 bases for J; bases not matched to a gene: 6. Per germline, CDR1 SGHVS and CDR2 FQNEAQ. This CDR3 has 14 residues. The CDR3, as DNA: TGTGCCAGCAGCCTGGGACAGGGGATCCACGAGCAGTACTTC. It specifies CASSLGQGIHEQYF.

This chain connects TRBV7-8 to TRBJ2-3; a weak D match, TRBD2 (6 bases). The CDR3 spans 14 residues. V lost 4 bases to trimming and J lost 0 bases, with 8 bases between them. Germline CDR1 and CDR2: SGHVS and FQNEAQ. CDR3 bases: TGTGCCAGCAGCTCCGCGGGGAGCACAGATACGCAGTATTTT. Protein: CASSSAGSTDTQYF. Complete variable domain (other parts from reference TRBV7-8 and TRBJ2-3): GAGVSQSPRYKVAKRGQDVALRCDPISGHVSLFWYQQALGQGPEFLTYFQNEAQLDKSGLPSDRFFAERPEGSVSTLKIQRTQQEDSAVYLCASSSAGSTDTQYFGPGTRLTVL.

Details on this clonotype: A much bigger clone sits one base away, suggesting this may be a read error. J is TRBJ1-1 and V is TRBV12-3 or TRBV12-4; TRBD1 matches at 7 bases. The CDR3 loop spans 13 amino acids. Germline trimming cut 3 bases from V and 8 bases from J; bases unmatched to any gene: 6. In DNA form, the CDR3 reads TGTGCCAGCAGTTTCCGACAGGGCGGGGAAGCTTTCTTT. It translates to CASSFRQGGEAFF.

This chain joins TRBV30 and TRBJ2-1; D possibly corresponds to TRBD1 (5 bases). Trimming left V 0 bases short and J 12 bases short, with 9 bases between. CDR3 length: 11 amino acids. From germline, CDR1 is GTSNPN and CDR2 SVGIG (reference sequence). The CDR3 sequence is CAWSVGQGQFF. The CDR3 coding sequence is TGTGCCTGGAGTGTAGGGCAGGGGCAGTTCTTC. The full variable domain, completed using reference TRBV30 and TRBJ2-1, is SQTIHQWPATLVQPVGSPLSLECTVEGTSNPNLYWYRQAAGRGLQLLFYSVGIGQISSEVPQNLSASRPQDRQFILSSKKLLLSDSGFYLCAWSVGQGQFFGPGTRLTVL.

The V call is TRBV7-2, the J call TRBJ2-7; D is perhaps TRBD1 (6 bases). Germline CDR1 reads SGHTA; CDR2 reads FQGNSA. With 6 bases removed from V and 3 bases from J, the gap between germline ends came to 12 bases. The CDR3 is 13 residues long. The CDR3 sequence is CASRLQGFYEQYF. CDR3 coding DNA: TGTGCCAGCAGGCTACAGGGATTCTACGAGCAGTACTTC.

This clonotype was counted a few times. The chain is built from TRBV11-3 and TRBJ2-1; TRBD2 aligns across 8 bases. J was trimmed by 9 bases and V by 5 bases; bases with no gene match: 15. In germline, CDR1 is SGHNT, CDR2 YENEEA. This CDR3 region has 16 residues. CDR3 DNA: TGTGCCAGCAGCCAAAGGTCGGGACTAGTAGACCGTGAGCAGTTCTTC. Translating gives CASSQRSGLVDREQFF.